These T cell receptor beta chains were read from a single sample in a study of blood T cell repertoires in COVID-19. Assay used: immunoSEQ multiplex PCR; TCRdb lists only in-frame clones, some missing. The sample has under 250,000 clones; around 82% are singletons. The sequenced material came from peripheral blood. Receptors were obtained from a woman over 75 with acute or convalescent COVID-19. Each CDR3 is given with its conserved first and last residue. The D gene is left open where the match is weak. Size values are once, few and many counts, or a class for expanded clones, and some rows have none.

D gene	clone size	CDR3 length	V gene	J gene	CDR3 protein	CDR3 DNA
TRBD1	NA	14	TRBV4-2	TRBJ1-5	CASSPGTGYQPQHF	TGTGCCAGCAGCCCAGGGACAGGGTATCAGCCCCAGCATTTT
NA	NA	13	TRBV27	TRBJ1-2	CASSLGGNYGYTF	TGTGCCAGCAGTTTAGGGGGGAACTATGGCTACACCTTC
TRBD1	few	14	TRBV30	TRBJ1-5	CAWSSGTGSQPQHF	TGTGCCTGGAGTAGCGGGACAGGGAGTCAGCCCCAGCATTTT
TRBD2	NA	14	TRBV5-1	TRBJ2-7	CAGPLAGVYHEQYF	TGCGCCGGACCTCTAGCGGGGGTATACCACGAGCAGTACTTC
NA	many	13	TRBV4-3	TRBJ1-2	CASSQERGYGYTF	TGCGCCAGCAGCCAAGAACGGGGTTATGGCTACACCTTC
TRBD1	NA	14	TRBV7-2	TRBJ1-6	CASSSDRNNSPLHF	TGTGCCAGCAGCTCGGACAGGAATAATTCACCCCTCCACTTT
NA	NA	12	TRBV28	TRBJ1-2	CASRPGNYGYTF	TGTGCCAGCAGGCCAGGGAACTATGGCTACACCTTC
NA	NA	14	TRBV5-1	TRBJ1-1	CASSLPTANTEAFF	TGCGCCAGCAGCTTGCCAACAGCGAACACTGAAGCTTTCTTT
TRBD2	NA	15	TRBV19	TRBJ2-5	CASSIVSGGRETQYF	TGTGCCAGTAGTATAGTTAGCGGGGGGCGCGAGACCCAGTACTTC
NA	NA	14	TRBV11-3	TRBJ2-1	CASSLAGSYNEQFF	TGTGCCAGCAGCTTAGCGGGGTCCTACAATGAGCAGTTCTTC
NA	NA	15	TRBV14	TRBJ2-7	CASSQWGGAIYEQYF	TGTGCCAGCAGCCAATGGGGCGGGGCAATCTACGAGCAGTACTTC
TRBD1	once	11	TRBV20-1	TRBJ1-2	CSARTGGGYTF	TGCAGTGCTCGGACAGGAGGTGGCTACACCTTC
NA	NA	14	TRBV5-6	TRBJ1-5	CASSLARGNQPQHF	TGTGCCAGCAGCCTTGCGCGGGGCAATCAGCCCCAGCATTTT
TRBD2	few	17	TRBV9	TRBJ2-1	CASSRFSRTSGNNEQFF	TGTGCCAGCAGTCGCTTTTCCAGGACTAGCGGAAACAATGAGCAGTTCTTC
TRBD1	NA	13	TRBV5-1	TRBJ1-4	CASSDRVDEKLFF	TGCGCCAGCAGCGACAGGGTGGATGAAAAACTGTTTTTT
TRBD2	NA	14	TRBV6-5	TRBJ2-7	CASTNGGGSYEQYF	TGTGCCAGCACAAACGGGGGGGGTTCCTACGAGCAGTACTTC
NA	NA	13	TRBV6-5	TRBJ2-1	CASRQGQGGEQFF	TGTGCCAGCAGACAGGGACAAGGGGGTGAGCAGTTCTTC
NA	NA	15	TRBV5-1	TRBJ1-1	CASSLGPGVNTEAFF	TGCGCCAGCAGCTTAGGCCCAGGGGTGAACACTGAAGCTTTCTTT
TRBD1	NA	16	TRBV6-6	TRBJ2-7	CASSYPAQGARREQYF	TGTGCCAGCAGTTACCCGGCGCAGGGGGCGCGTCGTGAGCAGTACTTC
TRBD1	NA	15	TRBV7-2	TRBJ1-2	CASSWDSPINYGYTF	TGTGCCAGCAGCTGGGACAGCCCGATTAACTATGGCTACACCTTC
NA	NA	13	TRBV10-3	TRBJ2-1	CAISGGLGDEQFF	TGTGCCATCAGCGGGGGTCTCGGAGATGAGCAGTTCTTC
NA	NA	16	TRBV7-9	TRBJ1-2	CASSLDWSRDFYGYTF	TGTGCCAGCAGCTTAGATTGGTCCAGGGATTTCTATGGCTACACCTTC
NA	NA	15	TRBV7-9	TRBJ1-6	CASSLDAVKGSPLHF	TGTGCCAGCAGCTTAGACGCCGTTAAGGGGTCACCCCTCCACTTT
TRBD1	many	16	TRBV10-2	TRBJ1-5	CASTPSQGERHQPQHF	TGCGCCAGCACCCCCAGTCAGGGGGAGCGCCATCAGCCCCAGCATTTT
TRBD2	NA	16	TRBV5-4	TRBJ2-1	CASSLKTSGGAGEQFF	TGTGCCAGCAGCTTGAAAACTAGCGGGGGGGCAGGGGAGCAGTTCTTC
NA	NA	13	TRBV7-3	TRBJ2-1	CASSLTFVNEQFF	TGTGCCAGCAGCTTAACCTTCGTCAATGAGCAGTTCTTC
NA	NA	13	TRBV27	TRBJ1-1	CASSWASGAEAFF	TGTGCCAGCAGTTGGGCGAGTGGCGCTGAAGCTTTCTTT
TRBD2	NA	16	TRBV20-1	TRBJ2-5	CSASGTSGQLQETQYF	TGCAGTGCTAGTGGGACTAGCGGACAACTACAAGAGACCCAGTACTTC
NA	NA	16	TRBV23-1	TRBJ1-1	CATPRGVGKAQTEAFF	TGCGCCACCCCGAGAGGTGTCGGGAAGGCGCAGACTGAAGCTTTCTTT
NA	NA	14	TRBV30	TRBJ2-3	CAWSVESRPDTQYF	TGTGCCTGGAGTGTTGAAAGCAGGCCAGATACGCAGTATTTT
TRBD2	NA	15	TRBV9	TRBJ2-2	CASRYYPGGTGELFF	TGTGCCAGCAGGTACTACCCCGGGGGGACCGGGGAGCTGTTTTTT
TRBD1	NA	15	TRBV19	TRBJ1-1	CASSARQGPNTEAFF	TGTGCCAGTAGTGCTAGACAGGGGCCGAACACTGAAGCTTTCTTT
TRBD2	NA	16	TRBV7-3	TRBJ2-3	CASSPIAGALRDTQYF	TGTGCCAGCAGCCCAATAGCGGGGGCCCTCAGAGATACGCAGTATTTT
NA	once	15	TRBV3-1/TRBV3-2	TRBJ1-4	CASSQGIATNEKLFF	TGTGCCAGCAGCCAAGGTATTGCAACTAATGAAAAACTGTTTTTT